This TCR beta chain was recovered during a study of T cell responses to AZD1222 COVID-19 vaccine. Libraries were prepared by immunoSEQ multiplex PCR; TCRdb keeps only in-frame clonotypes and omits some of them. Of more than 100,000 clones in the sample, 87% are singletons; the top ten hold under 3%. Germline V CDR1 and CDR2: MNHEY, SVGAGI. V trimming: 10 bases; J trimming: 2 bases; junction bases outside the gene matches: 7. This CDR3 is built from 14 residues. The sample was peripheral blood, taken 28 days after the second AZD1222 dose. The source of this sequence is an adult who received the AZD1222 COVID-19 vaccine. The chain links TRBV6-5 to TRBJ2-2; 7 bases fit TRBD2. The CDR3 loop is CATLLAVNTGELFF. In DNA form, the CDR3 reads TGTGCCACCCTTCTAGCGGTTAACACCGGGGAGCTGTTTTTT.